The 8 T cell receptor beta chains given below trace back to one sample, sequenced in a study of cytomegalovirus exposure and HLA in healthy donors. The PCR contained 60 Vbeta and 13 Jbeta primers. Assay used: immunoSEQ multiplex PCR; TCRdb lists only in-frame clones, some missing. The table records 150,000 to 200,000 clones, roughly 60% of them present only once. Sequencing used PBMCs. The receptors here all came from a man aged 35 to 55 in good health and CMV-seronegative.

This clone occurred many times. The junction shows a germline mismatch at one end, possibly a read error. The rearrangement joins TRBV7-7 to TRBJ2-7, with TRBD2 matching 13 bases. This CDR3 comprises 16 residues. Germline V gene lookup returns CDR1 SSHAT and CDR2 FNYEAQ (reference sequence). CDR3 nucleotide sequence: TGTGCTAGCAGCCCGGGACTAGCGGGATTAAGCTACGAGCAGTACTTC. Protein: CASSPGLAGLSYEQYF.

A word on this clone: A read error may account for a junction end that differs from germline. This rearrangement joins TRBV7-9 to TRBJ1-1; TRBD1 matches 7 bases. The length of the CDR3 is 14 residues. In germline, CDR1 is SEHNR, CDR2 FQNEAQ (reference sequence). CDR3 residues: CSSSLPQGYAEAFF. Written as DNA, the CDR3 is TGTTCCAGCAGCTTACCACAGGGGTACGCTGAAGCTTTCTTT.

The rearrangement links TRBV6-6 to TRBJ2-1; 8 nucleotides agree with TRBD2. The CDR3 runs to 14 residues. V was clipped by 7 bases and J by 7 bases; unmatched bases: 9. From germline, CDR1 is MNHNY and CDR2 SVGAGI (reference sequence). CDR3 DNA: TGTGCCAGCAACCGGGCTAGCGGGTCGAATGAGCAGTTCTTC. Its protein product is CASNRASGSNEQFF.

This clone occurred a few times. The chain joins TRBV7-9 to TRBJ1-1; no clear D gene. CDR3 length equals 12 residues. V was pared by 1 base and J by 7 bases, with 7 bases between. Germline loops: CDR1 SEHNR, CDR2 FQNEAQ (reference sequence). The CDR3 reads CASSLEFGEAFF. CDR3 nucleotides: TGTGCCAGCAGCTTAGAGTTCGGTGAAGCTTTCTTT.

The chain is built from TRBV19 and TRBJ2-7; weak D call: TRBD1 (6 bases). With 6 bases removed from V and 6 bases from J, the gap between germline ends came to 15 bases. The CDR3 sequence is 13 residues long. CDR1 is LNHDA, CDR2 SQIVND, per germline (reference sequence). CDR3 sequence: CASSPLQGTEQYF. CDR3 nucleotide sequence: TGTGCCAGTAGCCCGCTCCAGGGGACCGAGCAGTACTTC.

The chain couples TRBV7-2 to TRBJ2-1, with D tentatively TRBD1 (6 bases). This CDR3 has 15 residues. Trimming pared 1 base from V and 4 bases from J, leaving 11 bases between. In germline, CDR1 is SGHTA, CDR2 FQGNSA. CDR3 nucleotide sequence: TGTGCCAGCAGCTTAGTAGGGGGATCATACAATGAGCAGTTCTTC. This encodes CASSLVGGSYNEQFF.

This clone was recorded a few times. V and J are TRBV5-1 and TRBJ2-6, with 12 positions matching TRBD2. The V gene's germline CDR1 is SGHRS and CDR2 YFSETQ. CDR3 length: 17 amino acids. The junction had 7 bases not matched to a gene; V was cut back by 7 bases and J by 2 bases. The CDR3 DNA reads TGCGCCAGCCCTCGACTAGCGGGAGTTGCTGGGGCCAACGTCCTGACTTTC. It translates to CASPRLAGVAGANVLTF.

This clone was picked up a small number of times. This chain joins TRBV28 and TRBJ2-5, with 11 bases fitting TRBD1. The germline V gene has CDR1 MDHEN and CDR2 SYDVKM. The length of the CDR3 is 17 residues. With V trimmed by 0 bases and J by 3 bases, 6 bases remained unmatched. In nucleotides, the CDR3 is TGTGCCAGCAGTTTATGGGGACAGGGGGGCCTTAAAGAGACCCAGTACTTC. Translation: CASSLWGQGGLKETQYF.